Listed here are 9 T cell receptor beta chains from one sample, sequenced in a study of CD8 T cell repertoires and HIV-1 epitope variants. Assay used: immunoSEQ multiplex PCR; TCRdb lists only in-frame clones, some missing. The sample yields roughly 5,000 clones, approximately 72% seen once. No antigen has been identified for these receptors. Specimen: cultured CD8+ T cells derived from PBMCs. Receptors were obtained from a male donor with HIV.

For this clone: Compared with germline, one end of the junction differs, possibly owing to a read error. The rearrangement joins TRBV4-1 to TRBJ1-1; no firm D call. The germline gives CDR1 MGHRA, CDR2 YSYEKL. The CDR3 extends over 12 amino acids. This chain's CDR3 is CASSQVNTEAFF. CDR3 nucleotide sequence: TGTGCCAGCAGCCAAGTGAACACTGAAGCTTTCTTT.

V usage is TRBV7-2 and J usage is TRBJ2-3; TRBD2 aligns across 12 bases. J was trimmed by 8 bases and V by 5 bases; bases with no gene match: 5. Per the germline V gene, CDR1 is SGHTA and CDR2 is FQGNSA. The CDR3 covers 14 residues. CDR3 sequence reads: CASSTRTSGITQYF. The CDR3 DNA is TGTGCCAGCAGCACCCGGACTAGCGGGATTACGCAGTATTTT.

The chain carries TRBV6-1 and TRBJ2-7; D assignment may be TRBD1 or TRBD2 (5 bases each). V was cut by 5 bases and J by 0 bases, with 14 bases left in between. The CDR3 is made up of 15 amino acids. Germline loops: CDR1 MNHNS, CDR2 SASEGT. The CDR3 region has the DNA TGTGCCAGCAGTACCGGGACCTGGAGCTCCTACGAGCAGTACTTC. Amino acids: CASSTGTWSSYEQYF.

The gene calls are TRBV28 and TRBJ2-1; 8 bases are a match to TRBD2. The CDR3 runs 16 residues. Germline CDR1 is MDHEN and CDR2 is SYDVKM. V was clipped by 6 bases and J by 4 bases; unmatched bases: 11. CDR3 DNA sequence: TGTGCCAGCAGCTTAGCGGGAATGCCCTTTTACAATGAGCAGTTCTTC. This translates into CASSLAGMPFYNEQFF.

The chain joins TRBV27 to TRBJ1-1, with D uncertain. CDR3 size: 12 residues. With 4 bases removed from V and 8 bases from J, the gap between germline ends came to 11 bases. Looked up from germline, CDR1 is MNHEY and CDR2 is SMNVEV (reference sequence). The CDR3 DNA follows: TGTGCCAGCAGTTCCTACTCGGGAGAAGCTTTCTTT. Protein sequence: CASSSYSGEAFF.

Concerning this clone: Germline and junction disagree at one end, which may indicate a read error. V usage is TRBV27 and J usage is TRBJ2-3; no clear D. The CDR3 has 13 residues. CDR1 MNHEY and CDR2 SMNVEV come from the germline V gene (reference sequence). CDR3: CASSLLGFDTRYF. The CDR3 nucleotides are TGTGCCAGCAGTTTACTGGGATTTGATACGCGGTATTTT.

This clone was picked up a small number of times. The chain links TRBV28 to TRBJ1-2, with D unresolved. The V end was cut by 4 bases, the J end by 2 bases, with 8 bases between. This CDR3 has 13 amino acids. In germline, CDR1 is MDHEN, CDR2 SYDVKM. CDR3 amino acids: CASSSPLNYGYTF. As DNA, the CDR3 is TGTGCCAGCAGTTCGCCCCTAAACTATGGCTACACCTTC.

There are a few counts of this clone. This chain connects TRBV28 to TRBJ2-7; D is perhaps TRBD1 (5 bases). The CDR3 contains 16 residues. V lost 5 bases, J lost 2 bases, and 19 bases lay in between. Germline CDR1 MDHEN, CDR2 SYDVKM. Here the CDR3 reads CASSPRPYDSTYEQYF. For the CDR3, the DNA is TGTGCCAGCAGTCCGAGACCTTACGACAGTACCTACGAGCAGTACTTC.

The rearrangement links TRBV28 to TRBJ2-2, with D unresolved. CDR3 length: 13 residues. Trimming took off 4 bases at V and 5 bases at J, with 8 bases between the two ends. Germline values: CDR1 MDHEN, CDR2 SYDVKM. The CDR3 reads CASSSTATGELFF. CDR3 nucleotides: TGTGCCAGCAGTTCCACAGCTACCGGGGAGCTGTTTTTT.